This T cell receptor (beta chain) was retrieved from a study of blood T cell repertoires in COVID-19. As for the study in general: From the United States, Italy and Spain came samples of acute and convalescent COVID-19. T cells, B-cell-depleted T cells, or PBMCs supplied cDNA or gDNA.

In the original processing: Amplified reference gene primers provided the basis for estimating nucleated cell counts. Clones were sequenced by immunoSEQ multiplex PCR, and TCRdb holds only the in-frame ones, with some missing. For V, J and clone size, that table is used; D and trimming come from the DNA. The table records around 280,000 clones, 70% to 90% of them present only once. Trimming left V 0 bases short and J 3 bases short, with 8 bases between. The CDR3 is made up of 14 amino acids. Germline assignment: CDR1 MNHEY and CDR2 SVGAGI. The sample consisted of peripheral blood. The chain couples TRBV6-5 to TRBJ1-1, with TRBD1 as a possible D gene (5 bases). This TCR was sampled from a man between 65 and 80 years old with acute or convalescent COVID-19. CDR3 loop: CASSYSGGYTEAFF. The DNA for the CDR3 is TGTGCCAGCAGTTACTCCGGGGGGTACACTGAAGCTTTCTTT.